This T cell receptor (beta chain) was documented in a study of cytomegalovirus exposure and HLA in healthy donors. This CDR3 has 16 amino acids. The trim removed 3 bases at V and 4 bases at J, leaving 10 bases unmatched. Germline V gene data show CDR1 as SNHLY and CDR2 as FYNNEI. Vbeta (60) and Jbeta (13) primers were used in the PCR. Clones were sequenced by immunoSEQ multiplex PCR, and TCRdb holds only the in-frame ones, with some missing. The sample lists about 140,000 clones, roughly four fifths occurring once. Sequencing was carried out using PBMCs. This receptor was obtained from a man aged 18-30 years in good health and CMV-seropositive. The chain links TRBV2 to TRBJ2-7, with TRBD2 matching 9 bases. In nucleotides, the CDR3 is TGTGCCAGCAGTGATCAAGGGACTAGCATAAGGTACGAGCAGTACTTC. This encodes CASSDQGTSIRYEQYF. The complete variable domain, with remaining parts taken from reference TRBV2 and TRBJ2-7, reads EPEVTQTPSHQVTQMGQEVILRCVPISNHLYFYWYRQILGQKVEFLVSFYNNEISEKSEIFDDQFSVERPDGSNFTLKIRSTKLEDSAMYFCASSDQGTSIRYEQYFGPGTRLTVT.